A selection of T cell receptor beta chains follows, all from one sample in a study of blood T cell repertoires in COVID-19. Profiled with immunoSEQ multiplex PCR; TCRdb holds only in-frame clones, not every one. The table shows 210,000 or so clones, with nearly 90% occurring only once. The material sequenced was PBMCs or T cells enriched from blood (not recorded which). The receptors were gathered from a man aged 30-40 years who had recovered from COVID-19. CDR3s include the opening cysteine and the closing phenylalanine or tryptophan. D genes are given only for firm matches. Clone sizes are given selectively: once, few, many, or a class where the clone is expanded.

V: TRBV2
J: TRBJ2-7
D: TRBD2
size: -
DNA: TGTGCCAGCAGGCCCGGGACTATCGGCTACGAGCAGTACTTC
CDR3: CASRPGTIGYEQYF

V: TRBV2
J: TRBJ2-5
D: TRBD2
size: -
DNA: TGTGCCAGCAGTGGGGTAGCGGGAGCCGGAGAGACCCAGTACTTC
CDR3: CASSGVAGAGETQYF

V: TRBV24-1
J: TRBJ1-2
D: -
size: -
DNA: TGTGCCACCAGTGAAAATGACGGGTATGGCTACACCTTC
CDR3: CATSENDGYGYTF

V: TRBV6-5
J: TRBJ1-2
D: -
size: -
DNA: TGTGCCAGCAGTTACAGAGGGTATGGCTACACCTTC
CDR3: CASSYRGYGYTF

V: TRBV2
J: TRBJ1-3
D: -
size: once
DNA: TGTGCCAGCAGGTCTCATAGACAGACCTCTTCGTCTGGAAACACCATATATTTT
CDR3: CASRSHRQTSSSGNTIYF

V: TRBV7-2
J: TRBJ2-1
D: -
size: -
DNA: TGTGCCAGCAGCTTCTTACTAGCCAATGAGCAGTTCTTC
CDR3: CASSFLLANEQFF

V: TRBV6-2/TRBV6-3
J: TRBJ2-4
D: TRBD1
size: -
DNA: TGTGCCAGCAGCCCCGGGACAGGTAACATCAAAAACATTCAGTACTTC
CDR3: CASSPGTGNIKNIQYF

V: TRBV12-3/TRBV12-4
J: TRBJ1-1
D: -
size: -
DNA: TGTGCCAGCAGTTTAGGGGAGAGGGCAGCTTTCTTT
CDR3: CASSLGERAAFF

V: TRBV30
J: TRBJ1-5
D: -
size: -
DNA: TGTGCCTGGAGTGCGGCGGGGAGCAATCAGCCCCAGCATTTT
CDR3: CAWSAAGSNQPQHF

V: TRBV18
J: TRBJ2-2
D: -
size: -
DNA: TGTGCCAGCTCACCAACCCAGGGTCAGGGCACCGGGGAGCTGTTTTTT
CDR3: CASSPTQGQGTGELFF

V: TRBV18
J: TRBJ1-1
D: -
size: -
DNA: TGTGCCAGCTCACCACTTGTAGACACTGAAGCTTTCTTT
CDR3: CASSPLVDTEAFF

V: TRBV28
J: TRBJ2-7
D: -
size: -
DNA: TGTGCCAGCAGTTTATCCGGGGTGCAGTACTTC
CDR3: CASSLSGVQYF

V: TRBV4-3
J: TRBJ2-7
D: -
size: few
DNA: TGCGCCAGCAGCCAAGGGGCCGAGCAGTACTTC
CDR3: CASSQGAEQYF

V: TRBV24-1
J: TRBJ1-1
D: -
size: -
DNA: TGTGCCACCAGTGAGAACGGGGAAGCTTTCTTT
CDR3: CATSENGEAFF

V: TRBV7-8
J: TRBJ1-1
D: -
size: once
DNA: TGTGCCAGCAGCTTATCCAGGGCCACTGAAGCTTTCTTT
CDR3: CASSLSRATEAFF

V: TRBV5-1
J: TRBJ1-1
D: -
size: few
DNA: TGCGCCAGCAGGACAGGACAGACGGGTTTGGGTGAAGCTTTCTTT
CDR3: CASRTGQTGLGEAFF

V: TRBV9
J: TRBJ1-2
D: -
size: -
DNA: TGTGCCAGCAGCGGATATGGATCAGGGGCGGACTATGGCTACACCTTC
CDR3: CASSGYGSGADYGYTF

V: TRBV5-1
J: TRBJ2-2
D: TRBD1
size: -
DNA: TGCGCCAGCAGCTCGGGACAGGGGGCGGCCGGGGAGCTGTTTTTT
CDR3: CASSSGQGAAGELFF

V: TRBV24-1
J: TRBJ2-3
D: -
size: -
DNA: TGTGCCACCAGTGATTCGGGCGCAGGGAGCACAGATACGCAGTATTTT
CDR3: CATSDSGAGSTDTQYF

V: TRBV19
J: TRBJ2-5
D: TRBD2
size: -
DNA: TGTGCCAGTAGTATAATCGGGAGGGGAGAGACCCAGTACTTC
CDR3: CASSIIGRGETQYF

V: TRBV28
J: TRBJ2-1
D: -
size: -
DNA: TGTGCCAGCAGTTACCACTGGGCCTTACGTACCGACAATGAGCAGTTCTTC
CDR3: CASSYHWALRTDNEQFF

V: TRBV11-2
J: TRBJ2-3
D: -
size: -
DNA: TGTGCCAGCAGAACAGGGTTTAGCACAGATACGCAGTATTTT
CDR3: CASRTGFSTDTQYF

V: TRBV3-1/TRBV3-2
J: TRBJ2-1
D: -
size: -
DNA: TGTGCCAGCAGCCAAGCGGAGAGCTCCTACAATGAGCAGTTCTTC
CDR3: CASSQAESSYNEQFF

V: TRBV30
J: TRBJ1-6
D: -
size: once
DNA: TGTGCCTGGAGTCCAGGGAAGCCCCTCCACTTT
CDR3: CAWSPGKPLHF

V: TRBV9
J: TRBJ1-2
D: -
size: -
DNA: TGTGCCAGCAGCGGCCAGGGACATAACTATGGCTACACCTTC
CDR3: CASSGQGHNYGYTF

V: TRBV4-1
J: TRBJ2-2
D: -
size: -
DNA: TGCGCCAGCAGCCAAGATAGGACAAACACCGGGGAGCTGTTTTTT
CDR3: CASSQDRTNTGELFF

V: TRBV7-8
J: TRBJ2-5
D: -
size: once
DNA: TGTGCCAGCAGCTTAGGTTTAGCGCCCGGGCCAGAGACCCAGTACTTC
CDR3: CASSLGLAPGPETQYF

V: TRBV5-1
J: TRBJ2-5
D: -
size: -
DNA: TGCGCCAGCAGCCAGGTCAGACAAGAGACCCAGTACTTC
CDR3: CASSQVRQETQYF

V: TRBV25-1
J: TRBJ2-7
D: TRBD1
size: -
DNA: TGTGCCAGCAGTGGCAGGGGGTCTGATCCTTACGAGCAGTACTTC
CDR3: CASSGRGSDPYEQYF

V: TRBV7-2
J: TRBJ1-4
D: -
size: -
DNA: TGTGCCAGCAGCCCCTATTCCCGAAACCCAAATGAAAAACTGTTTTTT
CDR3: CASSPYSRNPNEKLFF